This TCR beta chain appears in the sequencing data of a study of T cells in Graves' hyperthyroidism and ophthalmopathy. Trimming shortened V by 2 bases and J by 0 bases, and 18 bases separated the two germline ends. CDR1 and CDR2 from the germline V gene are SGHRS and YFSETQ. This CDR3 is 17 amino acids long. Amplified TCR beta CDR3 regions derived from RNA transcripts. First-round RT-PCR targeting the TCR CDR3 was performed with the HTBI primer set. TCRdb reanalysed the multiplex PCR reads using MiXCR and keeps one entry per CDR3 protein. This sample carries about 500,000 distinct CDR3 sequences, about a sixth of them seen once, and the ten largest clones take more than 15%.

V gene TRBV5-1 combines with J gene TRBJ2-7; tentative D call: TRBD2 (6 bases). The TCR was taken from a young woman with Graves' hyperthyroidism. Sequencing input: blood. The CDR3 reads CASSFRAAEGHSYEQYF. The CDR3 bases are TGCGCCAGCAGCTTTAGGGCTGCGGAGGGGCACTCCTACGAGCAGTACTTC.